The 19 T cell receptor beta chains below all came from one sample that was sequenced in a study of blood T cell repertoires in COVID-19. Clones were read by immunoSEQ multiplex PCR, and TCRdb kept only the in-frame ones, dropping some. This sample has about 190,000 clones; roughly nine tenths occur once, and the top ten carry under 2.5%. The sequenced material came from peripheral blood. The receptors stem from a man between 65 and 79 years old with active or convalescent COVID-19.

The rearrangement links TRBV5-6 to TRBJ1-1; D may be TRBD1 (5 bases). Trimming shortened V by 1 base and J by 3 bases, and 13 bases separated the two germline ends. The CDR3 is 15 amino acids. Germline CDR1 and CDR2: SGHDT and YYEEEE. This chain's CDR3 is CASSLRPLGDTEAFF. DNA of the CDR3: TGTGCCAGCAGCTTGCGCCCCCTAGGGGACACTGAAGCTTTCTTT.

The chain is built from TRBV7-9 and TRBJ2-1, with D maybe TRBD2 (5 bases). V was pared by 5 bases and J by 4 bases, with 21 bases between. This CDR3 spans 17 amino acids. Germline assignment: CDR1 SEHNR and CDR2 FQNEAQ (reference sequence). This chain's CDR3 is CASSKEVWATRYNEQFF. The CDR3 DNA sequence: TGTGCCAGCAGCAAGGAGGTGTGGGCTACCAGGTACAATGAGCAGTTCTTC. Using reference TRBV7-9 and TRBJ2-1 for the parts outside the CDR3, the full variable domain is DTGVSQNPRHKITKRGQNVTFRCDPISEHNRLYWYRQTLGQGPEFLTYFQNEAQLEKSRLLSDRFSAERPKGSFSTLEIQRTEQGDSAMYLCASSKEVWATRYNEQFFGPGTRLTVL.

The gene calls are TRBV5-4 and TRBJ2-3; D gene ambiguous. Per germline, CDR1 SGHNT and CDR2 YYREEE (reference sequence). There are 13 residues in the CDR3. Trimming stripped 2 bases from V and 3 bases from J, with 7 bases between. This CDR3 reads CASSFGRTDTQYF. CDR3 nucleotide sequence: TGTGCCAGCAGCTTTGGCAGAACAGATACGCAGTATTTT.

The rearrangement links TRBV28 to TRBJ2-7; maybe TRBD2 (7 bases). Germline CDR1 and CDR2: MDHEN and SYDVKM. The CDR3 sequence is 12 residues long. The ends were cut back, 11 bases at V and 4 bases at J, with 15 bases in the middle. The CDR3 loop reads CAAGAGDYEQYF. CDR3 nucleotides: TGTGCCGCGGGGGCAGGCGATTACGAGCAGTACTTC. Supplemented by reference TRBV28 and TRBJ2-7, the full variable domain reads DVKVTQSSRYLVKRTGEKVFLECVQDMDHENMFWYRQDPGLGLRLIYFSYDVKMKEKGDIPEGYSVSREKKERFSLILESASTNQTSMYLCAAGAGDYEQYFGPGTRLTVT.

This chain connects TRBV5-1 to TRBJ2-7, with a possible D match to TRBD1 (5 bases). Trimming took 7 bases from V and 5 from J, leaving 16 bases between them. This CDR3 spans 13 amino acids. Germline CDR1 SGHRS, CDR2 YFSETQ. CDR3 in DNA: TGCGCCAGCTTTGAAGGGGATATCAACGAGCAGTACTTC. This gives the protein CASFEGDINEQYF. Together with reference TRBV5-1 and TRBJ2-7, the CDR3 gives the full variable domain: KAGVTQTPRYLIKTRGQQVTLSCSPISGHRSVSWYQQTPGQGLQFLFEYFSETQRNKGNFPGRFSGRQFSNSRSEMNVSTLELGDSALYLCASFEGDINEQYFGPGTRLTVT.

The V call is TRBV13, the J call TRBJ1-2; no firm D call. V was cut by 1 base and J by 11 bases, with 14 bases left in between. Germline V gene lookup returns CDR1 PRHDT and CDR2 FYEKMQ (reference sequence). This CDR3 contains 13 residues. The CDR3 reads CASSLVSSASYTF. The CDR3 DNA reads TGTGCCAGCAGCTTAGTTTCTAGCGCGAGTTACACCTTC.

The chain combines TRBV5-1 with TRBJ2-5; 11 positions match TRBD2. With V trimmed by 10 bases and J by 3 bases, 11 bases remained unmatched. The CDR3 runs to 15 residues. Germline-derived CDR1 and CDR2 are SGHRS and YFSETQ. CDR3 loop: CASRVAGGPEETQYF. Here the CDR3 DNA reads TGCGCCTCCAGGGTAGCGGGAGGGCCGGAAGAGACCCAGTACTTC. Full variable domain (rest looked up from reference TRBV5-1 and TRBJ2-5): KAGVTQTPRYLIKTRGQQVTLSCSPISGHRSVSWYQQTPGQGLQFLFEYFSETQRNKGNFPGRFSGRQFSNSRSEMNVSTLELGDSALYLCASRVAGGPEETQYFGPGTRLLVL.

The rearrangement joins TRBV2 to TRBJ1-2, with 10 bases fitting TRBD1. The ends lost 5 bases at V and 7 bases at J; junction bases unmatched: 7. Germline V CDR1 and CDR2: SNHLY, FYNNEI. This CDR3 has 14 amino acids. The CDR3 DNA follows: TGTGCCAGCAGTCCTCGACAGGGGGCAAGTGGCTACACCTTC. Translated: CASSPRQGASGYTF.

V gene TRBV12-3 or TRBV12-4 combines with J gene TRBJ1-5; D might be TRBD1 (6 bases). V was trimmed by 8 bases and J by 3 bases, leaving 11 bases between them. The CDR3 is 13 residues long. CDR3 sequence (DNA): TGTGCCAGCCAGGGGAATCCCAATCAGCCCCAGCATTTT. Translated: CASQGNPNQPQHF.

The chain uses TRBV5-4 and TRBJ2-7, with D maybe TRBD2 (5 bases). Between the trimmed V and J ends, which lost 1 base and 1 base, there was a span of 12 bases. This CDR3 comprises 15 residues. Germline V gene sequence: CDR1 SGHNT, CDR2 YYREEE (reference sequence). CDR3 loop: CASSLWGRGSYEQYF. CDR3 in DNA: TGTGCCAGCAGCTTGTGGGGAAGAGGGTCCTACGAGCAGTACTTC.

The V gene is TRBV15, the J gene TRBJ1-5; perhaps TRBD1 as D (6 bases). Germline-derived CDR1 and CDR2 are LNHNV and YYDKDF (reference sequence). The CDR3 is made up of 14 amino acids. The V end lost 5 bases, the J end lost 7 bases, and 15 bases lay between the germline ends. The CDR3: CATSPNRVSQPQHF. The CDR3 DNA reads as TGTGCCACCAGCCCTAACAGGGTTAGCCAGCCCCAGCATTTT.

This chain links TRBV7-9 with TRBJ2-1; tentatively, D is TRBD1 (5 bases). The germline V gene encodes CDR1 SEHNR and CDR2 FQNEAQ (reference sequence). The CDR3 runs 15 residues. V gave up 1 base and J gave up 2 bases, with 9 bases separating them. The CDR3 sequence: CASSLGIGAYNEQFF. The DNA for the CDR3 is TGTGCCAGCAGCTTAGGAATAGGGGCCTACAATGAGCAGTTCTTC.

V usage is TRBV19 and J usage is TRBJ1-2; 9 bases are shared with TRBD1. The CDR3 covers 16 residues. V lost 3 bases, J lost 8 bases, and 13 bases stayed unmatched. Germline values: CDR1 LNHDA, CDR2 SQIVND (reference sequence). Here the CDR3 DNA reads TGTGCCAGTAGTATCCCCCTACTCACAGGGGGCAACGGCTACACCTTC. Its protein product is CASSIPLLTGGNGYTF.

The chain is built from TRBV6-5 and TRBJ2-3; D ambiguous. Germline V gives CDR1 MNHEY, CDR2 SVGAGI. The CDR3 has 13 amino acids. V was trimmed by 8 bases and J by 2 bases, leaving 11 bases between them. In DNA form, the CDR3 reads TGTGCCAGCCATCAGGCACACACAGATACGCAGTATTTT. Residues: CASHQAHTDTQYF.

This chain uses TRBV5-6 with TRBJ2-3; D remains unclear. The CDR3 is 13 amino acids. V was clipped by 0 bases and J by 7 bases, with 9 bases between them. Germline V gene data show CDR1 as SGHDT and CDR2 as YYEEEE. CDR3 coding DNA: TGTGCCAGCAGCTTGGGGTCGAGTCATACGCAGTATTTT. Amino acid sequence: CASSLGSSHTQYF. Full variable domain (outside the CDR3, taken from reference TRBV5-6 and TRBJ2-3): DAGVTQSPTHLIKTRGQQVTLRCSPKSGHDTVSWYQQALGQGPQFIFQYYEEEERQRGNFPDRFSGHQFPNYSSELNVNALLLGDSALYLCASSLGSSHTQYFGPGTRLTVL.

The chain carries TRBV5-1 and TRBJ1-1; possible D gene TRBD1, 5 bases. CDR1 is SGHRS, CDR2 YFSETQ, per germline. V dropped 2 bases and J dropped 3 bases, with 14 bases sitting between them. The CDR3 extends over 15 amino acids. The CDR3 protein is CASSLGQTSDTEAFF. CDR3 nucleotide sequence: TGCGCCAGCAGCTTAGGACAAACCAGCGACACTGAAGCTTTCTTT.

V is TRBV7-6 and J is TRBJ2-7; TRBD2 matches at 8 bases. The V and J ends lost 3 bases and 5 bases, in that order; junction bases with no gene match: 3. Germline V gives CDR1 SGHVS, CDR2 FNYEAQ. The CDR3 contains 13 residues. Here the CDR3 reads CASSLKAGDEQYF. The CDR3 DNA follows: TGTGCCAGCAGCTTGAAAGCGGGAGACGAGCAGTACTTC.

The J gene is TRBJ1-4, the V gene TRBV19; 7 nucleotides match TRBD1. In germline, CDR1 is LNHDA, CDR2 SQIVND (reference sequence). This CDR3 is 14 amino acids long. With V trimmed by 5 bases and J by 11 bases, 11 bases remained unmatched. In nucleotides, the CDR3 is TGTGCCAGTAGTCCGCGACAGGGTACGGAGAAACTGTTTTTT. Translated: CASSPRQGTEKLFF.

The CDR3 spells CASSVVTGGISGANVLTF. The CDR3 DNA reads as TGTGCCAGCAGCGTAGTGACAGGTGGTATCTCTGGGGCCAACGTCCTGACTTTC. The chain has TRBV9 and TRBJ2-6, with D possibly being TRBD1 (6 bases). The CDR3 consists of 18 residues. Germline assignment: CDR1 SGDLS and CDR2 YYNGEE. Trimming took 0 bases from V and 0 from J, leaving 13 bases between them.